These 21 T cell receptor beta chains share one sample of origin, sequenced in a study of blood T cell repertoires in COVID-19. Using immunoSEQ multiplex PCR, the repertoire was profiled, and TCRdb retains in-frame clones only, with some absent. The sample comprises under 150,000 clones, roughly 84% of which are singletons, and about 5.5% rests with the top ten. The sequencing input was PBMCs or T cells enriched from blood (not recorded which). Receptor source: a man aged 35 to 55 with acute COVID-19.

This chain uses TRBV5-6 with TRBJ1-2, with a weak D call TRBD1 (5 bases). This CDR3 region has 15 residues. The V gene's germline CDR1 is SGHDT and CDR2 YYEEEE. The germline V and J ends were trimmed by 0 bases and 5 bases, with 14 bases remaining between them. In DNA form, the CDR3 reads TGTGCCAGCAGCTTGGCCAGGGAACTTTGGTATGGCTACACCTTC. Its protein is CASSLARELWYGYTF.

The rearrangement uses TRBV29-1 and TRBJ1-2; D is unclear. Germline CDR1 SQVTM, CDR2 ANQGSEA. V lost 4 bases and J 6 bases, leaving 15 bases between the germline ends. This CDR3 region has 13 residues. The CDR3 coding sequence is TGCAGCGTTGTTTGGCAGCCTGAGGATGGCTACACCTTC. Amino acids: CSVVWQPEDGYTF. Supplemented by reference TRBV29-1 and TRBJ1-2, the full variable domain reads SAVISQKPSRDICQRGTSLTIQCQVDSQVTMMFWYRQQPGQSLTLIATANQGSEATYESGFVIDKFPISRPNLTFSTLTVSNMSPEDSSIYLCSVVWQPEDGYTFGSGTRLTVV.

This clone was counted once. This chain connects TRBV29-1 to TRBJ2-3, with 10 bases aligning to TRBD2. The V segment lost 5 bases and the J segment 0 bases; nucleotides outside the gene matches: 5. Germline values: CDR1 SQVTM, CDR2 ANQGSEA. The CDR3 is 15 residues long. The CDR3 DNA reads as TGCAGCGTTCTAATAGCGGGAGGAAGCACAGATACGCAGTATTTT. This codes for CSVLIAGGSTDTQYF.

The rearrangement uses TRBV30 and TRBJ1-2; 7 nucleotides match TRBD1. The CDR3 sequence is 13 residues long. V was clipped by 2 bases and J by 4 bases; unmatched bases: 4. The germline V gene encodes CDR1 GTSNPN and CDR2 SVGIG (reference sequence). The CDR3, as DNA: TGTGCCTGGAGTTCACAGGGGAGCTATGGCTACACCTTC. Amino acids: CAWSSQGSYGYTF.

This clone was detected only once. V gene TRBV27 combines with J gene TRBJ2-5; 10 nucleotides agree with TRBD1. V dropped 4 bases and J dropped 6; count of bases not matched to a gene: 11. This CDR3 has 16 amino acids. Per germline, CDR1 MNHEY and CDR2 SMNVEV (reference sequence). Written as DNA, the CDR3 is TGTGCCAGCAGTTCCCGGGGACAGGGGCGCGCGCAGACCCAGTACTTC. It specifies CASSSRGQGRAQTQYF.

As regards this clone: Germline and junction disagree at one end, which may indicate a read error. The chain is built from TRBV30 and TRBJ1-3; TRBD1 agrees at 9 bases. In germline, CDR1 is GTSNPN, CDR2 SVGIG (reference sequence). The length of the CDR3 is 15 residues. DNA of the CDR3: TGTGCCTGGAGTTCGGACAGGGGCGAGGGAAGCACCATATATTTT. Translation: CAWSSDRGEGSTIYF. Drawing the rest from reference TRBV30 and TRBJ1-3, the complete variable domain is SQTIHQWPATLVQPVGSPLSLECTVEGTSNPNLYWYRQAAGRGLQLLFYSVGIGQISSEVPQNLSASRPQDRQFILSSKKLLLSDSGFYLCAWSSDRGEGSTIYFGEGSWLTVV.

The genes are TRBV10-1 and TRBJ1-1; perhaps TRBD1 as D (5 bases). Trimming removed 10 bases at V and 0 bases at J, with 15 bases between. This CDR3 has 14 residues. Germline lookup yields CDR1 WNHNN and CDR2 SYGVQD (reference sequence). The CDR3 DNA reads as TGCGCCACCAGGATCGGGGGTATGAACACTGAAGCTTTCTTT. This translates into CATRIGGMNTEAFF.

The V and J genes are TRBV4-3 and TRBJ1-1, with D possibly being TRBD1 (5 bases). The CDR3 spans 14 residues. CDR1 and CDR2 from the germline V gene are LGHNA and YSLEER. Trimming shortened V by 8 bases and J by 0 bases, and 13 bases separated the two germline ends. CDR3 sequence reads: CASGRGLMNTEAFF. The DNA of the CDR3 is TGCGCCAGCGGACGGGGACTCATGAACACTGAAGCTTTCTTT.

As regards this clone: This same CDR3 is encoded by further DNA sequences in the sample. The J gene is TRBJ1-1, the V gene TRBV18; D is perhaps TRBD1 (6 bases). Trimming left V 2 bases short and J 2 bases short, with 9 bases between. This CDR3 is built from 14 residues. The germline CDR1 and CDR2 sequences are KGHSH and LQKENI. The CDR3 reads CASSPGQLNTEAFF. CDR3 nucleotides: TGTGCCAGCTCACCAGGACAGCTAAACACTGAAGCTTTCTTT.

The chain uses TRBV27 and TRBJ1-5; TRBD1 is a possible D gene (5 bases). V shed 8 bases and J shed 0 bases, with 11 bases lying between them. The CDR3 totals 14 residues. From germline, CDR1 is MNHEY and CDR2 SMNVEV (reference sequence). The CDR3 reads CASAGGNSNQPQHF. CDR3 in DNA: TGTGCCAGCGCGGGGGGAAATAGCAATCAGCCCCAGCATTTT.

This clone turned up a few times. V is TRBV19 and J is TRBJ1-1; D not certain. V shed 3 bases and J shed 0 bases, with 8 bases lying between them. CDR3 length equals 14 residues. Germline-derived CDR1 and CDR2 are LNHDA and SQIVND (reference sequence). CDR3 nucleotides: TGTGCCAGTAGTATGCCCGGAGTGAACACTGAAGCTTTCTTT. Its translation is CASSMPGVNTEAFF.

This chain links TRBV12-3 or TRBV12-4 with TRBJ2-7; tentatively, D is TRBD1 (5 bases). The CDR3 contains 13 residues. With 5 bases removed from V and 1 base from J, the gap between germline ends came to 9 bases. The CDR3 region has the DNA TGTGCCAGCAGTCGAGACAGATCCTACGAGCAGTACTTC. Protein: CASSRDRSYEQYF.

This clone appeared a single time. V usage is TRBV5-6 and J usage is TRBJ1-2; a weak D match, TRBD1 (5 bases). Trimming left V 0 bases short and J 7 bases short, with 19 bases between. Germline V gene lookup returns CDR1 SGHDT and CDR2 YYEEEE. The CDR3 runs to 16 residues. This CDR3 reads CASSLAPGRGTGGYTF. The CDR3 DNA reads TGTGCCAGCAGCTTGGCCCCGGGACGGGGGACGGGTGGCTACACCTTC.

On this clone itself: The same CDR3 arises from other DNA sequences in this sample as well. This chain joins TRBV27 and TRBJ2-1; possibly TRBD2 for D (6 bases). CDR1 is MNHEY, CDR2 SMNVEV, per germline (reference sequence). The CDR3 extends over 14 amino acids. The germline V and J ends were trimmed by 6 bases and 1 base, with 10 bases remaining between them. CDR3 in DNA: TGTGCCAGCAGCTGGGGGGATTCCTACAATGAGCAGTTCTTC. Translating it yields CASSWGDSYNEQFF.

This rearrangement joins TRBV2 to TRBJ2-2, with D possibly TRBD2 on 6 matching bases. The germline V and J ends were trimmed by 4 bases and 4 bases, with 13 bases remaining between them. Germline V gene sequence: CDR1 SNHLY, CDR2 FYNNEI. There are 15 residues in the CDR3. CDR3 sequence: CASSAIGLTTGELFF. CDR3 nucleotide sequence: TGTGCCAGCAGTGCGATCGGACTAACCACCGGGGAGCTGTTTTTT.

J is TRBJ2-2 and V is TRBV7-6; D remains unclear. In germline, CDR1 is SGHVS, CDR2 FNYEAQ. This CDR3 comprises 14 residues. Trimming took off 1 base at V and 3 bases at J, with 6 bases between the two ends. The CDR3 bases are TGTGCCAGCAGCTTAGGAAGAGACACCGGGGAGCTGTTTTTT. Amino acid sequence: CASSLGRDTGELFF.

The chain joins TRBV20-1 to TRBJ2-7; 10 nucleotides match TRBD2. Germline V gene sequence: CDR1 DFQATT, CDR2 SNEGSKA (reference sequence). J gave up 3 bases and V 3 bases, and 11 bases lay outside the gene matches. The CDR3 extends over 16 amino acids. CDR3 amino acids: CSASGQLAGRSYEQYF. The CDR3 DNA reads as TGCAGTGCTAGTGGCCAACTAGCGGGGAGAAGCTACGAGCAGTACTTC.

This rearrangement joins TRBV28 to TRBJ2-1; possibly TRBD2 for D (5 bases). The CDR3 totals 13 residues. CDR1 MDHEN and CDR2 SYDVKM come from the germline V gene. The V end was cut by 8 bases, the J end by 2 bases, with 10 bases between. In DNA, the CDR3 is TGTGCCAGCGGCCGGGGAACCTACAATGAGCAGTTCTTC. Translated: CASGRGTYNEQFF.

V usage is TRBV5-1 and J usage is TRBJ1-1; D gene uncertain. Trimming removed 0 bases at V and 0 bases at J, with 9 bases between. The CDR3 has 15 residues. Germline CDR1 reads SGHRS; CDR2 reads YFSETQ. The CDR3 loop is CASSLAVDLNTEAFF. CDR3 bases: TGCGCCAGCAGCTTGGCTGTAGACTTGAACACTGAAGCTTTCTTT.

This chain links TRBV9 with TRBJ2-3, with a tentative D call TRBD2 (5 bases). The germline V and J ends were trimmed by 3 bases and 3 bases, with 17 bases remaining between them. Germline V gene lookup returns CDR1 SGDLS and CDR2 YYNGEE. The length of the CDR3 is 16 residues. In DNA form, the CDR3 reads TGTGCCAGCAGCGCCCCGGGGTCCCCTCGAACAGATACGCAGTATTTT. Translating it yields CASSAPGSPRTDTQYF.

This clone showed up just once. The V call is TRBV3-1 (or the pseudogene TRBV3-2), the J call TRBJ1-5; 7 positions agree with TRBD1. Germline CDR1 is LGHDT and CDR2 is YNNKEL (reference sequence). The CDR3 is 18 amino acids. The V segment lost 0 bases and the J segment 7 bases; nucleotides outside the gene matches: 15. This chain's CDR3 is CASSQDKTGLLIGQPQHF. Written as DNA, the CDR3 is TGTGCCAGCAGCCAAGATAAGACAGGGCTACTGATCGGGCAGCCCCAGCATTTT.